This entry lists 4 T cell receptor beta chains sequenced from one sample in a study of T cells expressing NK-cell markers. TCRdb derives one entry per CDR3 protein from the 5' RACE reads, leaving out DNA. The table lists 350,000 to 450,000 distinct CDR3 sequences. Sequenced input: blood T cells: a sorted CD56 or NKG2C T cell subset, CD4+ or CD8+ T cells, or bulk PBMC T cells (not recorded which). These receptors all come from a man aged 18-70 years in good health.

This rearrangement joins TRBV30 to TRBJ2-5; TCRdb's assignment of TRBD1 cannot be checked, as there is no DNA. The CDR3 loop spans 15 amino acids. The germline gives CDR1 GTSNPN, CDR2 SVGIG (reference sequence). The CDR3: CAWSQFRGGRETQYF.

The chain recombines TRBV20-1 with TRBJ1-2; with no DNA, the TCRdb D assignment of TRBD1 cannot be verified. Per the germline V gene, CDR1 is DFQATT and CDR2 is SNEGSKA (reference sequence). This CDR3 spans 14 amino acids. This CDR3 reads CSAWDRVYNYGYTF.

The CDR3 protein is CASSLELAGGWEQYF. The V gene is TRBV7-8, the J gene TRBJ2-7; the TCRdb call, TRBD2, lacks DNA for checking. This CDR3 has 15 residues. Germline V CDR1 and CDR2: SGHVS, FQNEAQ.

The chain joins TRBV29-1 to TRBJ2-7; there is no DNA to check the TCRdb D call of TRBD2. The CDR3 is 13 amino acids. The germline V gene has CDR1 SQVTM and CDR2 ANQGSEA. CDR3 residues: CSVEGRAVGEQYF.